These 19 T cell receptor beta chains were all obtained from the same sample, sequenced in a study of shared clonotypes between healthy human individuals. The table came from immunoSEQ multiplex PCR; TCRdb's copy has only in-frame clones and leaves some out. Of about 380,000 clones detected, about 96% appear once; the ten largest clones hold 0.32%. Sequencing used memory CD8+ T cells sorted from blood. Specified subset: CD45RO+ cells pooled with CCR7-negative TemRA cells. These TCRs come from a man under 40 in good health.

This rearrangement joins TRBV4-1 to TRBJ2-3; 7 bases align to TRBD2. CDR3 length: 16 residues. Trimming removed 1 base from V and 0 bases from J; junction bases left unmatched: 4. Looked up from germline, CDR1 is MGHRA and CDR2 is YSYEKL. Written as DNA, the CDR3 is TGCGCCAGCAGCCAAGGGGAGGGAAGGAGCACAGATACGCAGTATTTT. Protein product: CASSQGEGRSTDTQYF.

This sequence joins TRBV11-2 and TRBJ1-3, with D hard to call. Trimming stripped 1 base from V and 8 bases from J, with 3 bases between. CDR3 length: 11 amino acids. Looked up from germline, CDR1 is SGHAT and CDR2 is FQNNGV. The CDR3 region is CASSLVDTIYF. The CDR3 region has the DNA TGTGCCAGCAGCTTAGTCGACACCATATATTTT.

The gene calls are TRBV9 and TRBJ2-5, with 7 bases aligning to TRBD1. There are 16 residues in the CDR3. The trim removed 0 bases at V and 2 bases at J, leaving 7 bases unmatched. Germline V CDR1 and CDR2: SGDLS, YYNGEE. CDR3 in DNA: TGTGCCAGCAGCGTAGGCACAGGGGTCCTTCAAGAGACCCAGTACTTC. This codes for CASSVGTGVLQETQYF.

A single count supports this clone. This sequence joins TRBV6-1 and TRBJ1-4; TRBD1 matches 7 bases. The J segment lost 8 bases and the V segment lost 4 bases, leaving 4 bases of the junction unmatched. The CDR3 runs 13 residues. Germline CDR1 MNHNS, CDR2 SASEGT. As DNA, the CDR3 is TGTGCCAGCAGTGCACAGGGGAGGGAAAAACTGTTTTTT. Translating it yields CASSAQGREKLFF.

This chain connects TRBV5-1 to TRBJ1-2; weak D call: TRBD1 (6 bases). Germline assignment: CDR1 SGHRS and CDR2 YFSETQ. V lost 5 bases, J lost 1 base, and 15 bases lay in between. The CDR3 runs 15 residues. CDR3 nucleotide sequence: TGCGCCAGCAGGGAGGGGACATATTATAACTATGGCTACACCTTC. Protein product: CASREGTYYNYGYTF. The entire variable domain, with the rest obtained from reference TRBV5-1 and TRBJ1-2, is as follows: KAGVTQTPRYLIKTRGQQVTLSCSPISGHRSVSWYQQTPGQGLQFLFEYFSETQRNKGNFPGRFSGRQFSNSRSEMNVSTLELGDSALYLCASREGTYYNYGYTFGSGTRLTVV.

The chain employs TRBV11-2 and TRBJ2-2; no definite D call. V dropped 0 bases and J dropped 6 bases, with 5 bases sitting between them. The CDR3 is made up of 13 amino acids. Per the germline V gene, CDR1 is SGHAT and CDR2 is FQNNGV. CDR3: CASSLEGSGELFF. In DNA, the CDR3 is TGTGCCAGCAGCTTAGAAGGCTCCGGGGAGCTGTTTTTT.

The CDR3 protein is CASSDHTYQETQYF. In nucleotides, the CDR3 is TGCGCCAGCAGTGACCACACGTACCAAGAGACCCAGTACTTC. V is TRBV10-2 and J is TRBJ2-5; D gene ambiguous. This CDR3 contains 14 residues. V was pared by 3 bases and J by 0 bases, with 8 bases between. CDR1 and CDR2 (germline): WSHSY, SAAADI.

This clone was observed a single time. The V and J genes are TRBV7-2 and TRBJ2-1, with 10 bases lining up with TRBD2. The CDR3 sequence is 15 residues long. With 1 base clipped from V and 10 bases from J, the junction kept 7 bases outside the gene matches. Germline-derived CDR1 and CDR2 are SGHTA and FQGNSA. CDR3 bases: TGTGCCAGCAGCTTAGTTAGCGGGAGGCGTCCCGAGCAGTTCTTC. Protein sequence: CASSLVSGRRPEQFF.

CDR3 in amino acids: CATSRRTGVVDIQYF. CDR3 bases: TGTGCCACCAGCAGACGGACAGGGGTAGTAGACATTCAGTACTTC. The chain couples TRBV15 to TRBJ2-4; 9 nucleotides match TRBD1. This CDR3 has 15 amino acids. CDR1 is LNHNV, CDR2 YYDKDF, per germline (reference sequence). The V and J ends lost 2 bases and 8 bases, in that order; junction bases with no gene match: 7.

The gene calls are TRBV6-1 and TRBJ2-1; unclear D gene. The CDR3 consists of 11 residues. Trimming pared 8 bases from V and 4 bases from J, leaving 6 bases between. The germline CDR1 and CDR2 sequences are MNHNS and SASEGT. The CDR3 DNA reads TGTGCCAGCCTGGGATACAATGAGCAGTTCTTC. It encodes CASLGYNEQFF.

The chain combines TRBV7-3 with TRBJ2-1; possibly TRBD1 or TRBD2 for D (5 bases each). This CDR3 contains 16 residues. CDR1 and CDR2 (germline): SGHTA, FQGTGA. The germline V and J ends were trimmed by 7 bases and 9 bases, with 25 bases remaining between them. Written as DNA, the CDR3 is TGTGCCAGCATTCAGTACCGGGACCTGCTTCTTGCTGAGCAGTTCTTC. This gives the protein CASIQYRDLLLAEQFF.

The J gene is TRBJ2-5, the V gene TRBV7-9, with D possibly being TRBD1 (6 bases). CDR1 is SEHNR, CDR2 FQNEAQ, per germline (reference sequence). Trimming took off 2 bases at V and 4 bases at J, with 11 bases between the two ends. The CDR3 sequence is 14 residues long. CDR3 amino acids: CASSLLTGRETQYF. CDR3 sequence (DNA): TGTGCCAGCAGCTTACTAACAGGGCGAGAGACCCAGTACTTC.

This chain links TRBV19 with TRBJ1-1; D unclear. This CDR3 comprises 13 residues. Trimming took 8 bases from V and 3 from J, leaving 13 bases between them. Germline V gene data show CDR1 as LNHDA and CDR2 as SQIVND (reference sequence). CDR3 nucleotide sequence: TGTGCCAGTGGGGAAGGACGGGACACTGAAGCTTTCTTT. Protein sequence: CASGEGRDTEAFF.

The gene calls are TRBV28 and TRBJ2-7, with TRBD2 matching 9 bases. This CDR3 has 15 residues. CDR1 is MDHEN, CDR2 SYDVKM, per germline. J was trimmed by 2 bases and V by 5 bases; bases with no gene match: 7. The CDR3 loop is CASSQLTSGPYEQYF. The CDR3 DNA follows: TGTGCCAGCAGTCAACTGACTAGCGGACCCTACGAGCAGTACTTC.

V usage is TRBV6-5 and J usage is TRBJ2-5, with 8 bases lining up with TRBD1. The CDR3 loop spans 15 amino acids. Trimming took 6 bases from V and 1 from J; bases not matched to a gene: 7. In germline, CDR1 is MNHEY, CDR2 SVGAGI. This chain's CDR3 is CASRLQGGPQETQYF. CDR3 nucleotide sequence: TGTGCCAGCAGGCTACAGGGGGGACCCCAAGAGACCCAGTACTTC.

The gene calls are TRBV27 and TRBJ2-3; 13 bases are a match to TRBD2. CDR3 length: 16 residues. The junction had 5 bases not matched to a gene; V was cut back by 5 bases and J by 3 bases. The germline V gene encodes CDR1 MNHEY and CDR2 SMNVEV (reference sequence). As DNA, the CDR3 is TGTGCCAGCAGTCAAATGACTAGCGGGGGGACAGATACGCAGTATTTT. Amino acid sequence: CASSQMTSGGTDTQYF.

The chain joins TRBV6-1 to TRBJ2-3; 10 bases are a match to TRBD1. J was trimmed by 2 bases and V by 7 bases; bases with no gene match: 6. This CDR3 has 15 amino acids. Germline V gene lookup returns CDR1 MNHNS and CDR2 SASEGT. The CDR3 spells CASTGTGDFTDTQYF. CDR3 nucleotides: TGTGCCAGCACCGGGACAGGGGACTTCACAGATACGCAGTATTTT.

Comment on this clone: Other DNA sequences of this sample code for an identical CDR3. This CDR3 reads CASSGTSGAYEQYF. CDR3 DNA sequence: TGTGCCAGCAGTGGCACTAGCGGGGCCTACGAGCAGTACTTC. This chain uses TRBV2 with TRBJ2-7; the match to TRBD2 covers 10 bases. CDR1 is SNHLY and CDR2 is FYNNEI in the germline V gene. The V segment lost 4 bases and the J segment 2 bases; nucleotides outside the gene matches: 2. The CDR3 totals 14 residues.

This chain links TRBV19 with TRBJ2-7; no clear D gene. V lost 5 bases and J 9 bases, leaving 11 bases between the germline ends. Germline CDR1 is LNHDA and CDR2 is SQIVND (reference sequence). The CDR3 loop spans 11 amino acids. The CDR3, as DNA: TGTGCCAGTAGTTCCACTAAGGGGCAGTACTTC. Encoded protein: CASSSTKGQYF. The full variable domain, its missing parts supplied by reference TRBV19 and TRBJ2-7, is DGGITQSPKYLFRKEGQNVTLSCEQNLNHDAMYWYRQDPGQGLRLIYYSQIVNDFQKGDIAEGYSVSREKKESFPLTVTSAQKNPTAFYLCASSSTKGQYFGPGTRLTVT.